The source of this T cell receptor (beta chain) is a study of CD8 T cells in Susac syndrome (dated by TCRdb to the late 2010s). In terms of the full investigation: Repertoire sequencing was used to test whether CD8+ T cell activation and differentiation in Susac syndrome was antigen driven. The clonality of the CD8+ T cell repertoire was compared across over 10 healthy donors, about 14 Susac syndrome patients and 15 multiple sclerosis patients. Paper-wide results and their limitations: The study acknowledged that relatively few individuals were included in the TCR sequencing and HLA analysis.

A word on this clonotype: Its antigen is currently not known. Per-nucleotide qualities are absent, and no much larger clonotype sits a single base away.

V has 5 bases trimmed and J has 2 bases trimmed; junction bases matching no gene number 6. The CDR3, from cysteine to phenylalanine, totals 14 residues. CDR3 DNA is the only sequence kept; it has 42 bases, read in frame from the first base. Via the germline V gene (reference sequence), CDR1 is MNHNY and CDR2 SVGAGI. High-throughput TCR beta sequencing profiled peripheral blood CD8+ and CD4+ T cells from healthy donors, Susac syndrome patients and multiple sclerosis patients. Treatment-naive patients with stable or active relapsing-remitting disease fulfilling revised McDonald criteria were used as multiple sclerosis controls. CD8+ TEMRA cells were enriched by FACS, while bulk CD8+ and CD4+ T cells were purified by magnetic negative isolation. Blood was collected in EDTA tubes and processed within 24 hours, with PBMCs isolated through density gradient centrifugation. PBMCs intended for TCR sequencing were cryopreserved in liquid nitrogen and were subsequently thawed in a 37 degrees C water bath. A purity of at least 90% was achieved for sorted or isolated CD4+, CD8+ and CD8+ TEMRA cells.

RNA was extracted using the RNeasy kit, and roughly 0.45 to 1 microgram was reverse transcribed with random hexamers. TCR beta CDR3 regions were amplified with the immunoSEQ multiplex PCR assay covering 54 Vbeta and 13 Jbeta segments. To correct PCR amplification bias, a synthetic template baseline was used for both primer optimization and computational correction. On the authors' methods: Only productive sequences were kept, with reads annotated to V, D and J genes according to IMGT and analyzed in immunoSEQ Analyzer. To calculate clonality, Shannon entropy was normalized by log2 of the number of productive unique sequences and then subtracted from one. For each patient and control, public and private clones were evaluated among the 100 most prevalent clones. Susac-specific clones were defined as absent from healthy and MS cohorts, about 1,100 published viral clones and other ImmuneACCESS disease sequences. Starting from the raw public reads, TCRdb applied fastp trimming at Q25, assembled clones with MiXCR and retained in-frame beta chains. Rows are unified per CDR3 protein, each entry keeping the most common DNA and genes. None of the V and J calls come from the authors' own analysis; TCRdb made them. The sample data list 200,000 to 250,000 distinct CDR3 sequences, and about 94% of these were observed just once. The ten largest clones represent about 0.13% of the sample.

The sample taken for sequencing was CD8+ T cells from PBMCs. The sequence is built from TRBV6-6 and TRBJ2-7, with 7 bases in between that match TRBD2. The TCR originated in a human donor with multiple sclerosis. The DNA sequence follows: TGTGCCAGCAGTCCCCTCGGGGGGACCTACGAGCAGTACTTC. This gives the protein CASSPLGGTYEQYF.